Following are 9 T cell receptor beta chains from one sample sequenced in a study of blood T cell repertoires in COVID-19. Method: immunoSEQ multiplex PCR; TCRdb's copy keeps in-frame clones and lacks some. Here the sample spans about 100,000 clones, roughly 79% being singletons. Sequencing was carried out using peripheral blood. These receptors were taken from a woman in her seventies with acute or convalescent COVID-19.

J is TRBJ1-4 and V is TRBV7-2; 7 bases align to TRBD1. The length of the CDR3 is 15 residues. V shed 5 bases, J shed 8 bases, and the junction held 11 bases outside the gene matches. Germline V gives CDR1 SGHTA, CDR2 FQGNSA. CDR3 nucleotides: TGTGCCAGCAGCCCGCCGGGACAGATAGGAGAAAAACTGTTTTTT. It encodes CASSPPGQIGEKLFF.

This clone appeared a single time. This sequence joins TRBV4-1 and TRBJ2-5; D possibly corresponds to TRBD2 (6 bases). The V end lost 4 bases, the J end lost 2 bases, and 8 bases lay between the germline ends. CDR1 MGHRA and CDR2 YSYEKL come from the germline V gene. The CDR3 totals 13 residues. In DNA form, the CDR3 reads TGCGCCAGCAGCCTAGCGGTTCAAGAGACCCAGTACTTC. Translated, it gives CASSLAVQETQYF.

This sequence joins TRBV12-3 or TRBV12-4 and TRBJ2-2, with D unresolved. V lost 6 bases to trimming and J lost 5 bases, with 4 bases between them. CDR3 length: 11 amino acids. DNA of the CDR3: TGTGCCAGCAGATATACCGGGGAGCTGTTTTTT. Translating it yields CASRYTGELFF.

The chain couples TRBV21-1 to TRBJ2-2; TRBD2, the D gene given by the table, was not confirmed from the DNA. TRBV21-1 is an annotated pseudogene. The CDR3 spans 17 residues. CDR3 coding DNA: TGTGCCAGCAGCAACCGACTCCCGGGACTTCCTTTCGGGGAGCTGTTTTTT. Translated: CASSNRLPGLPFGELFF.

The J gene is TRBJ1-6, the V gene TRBV3-1 (or the pseudogene TRBV3-2); perhaps TRBD1 as D (6 bases). V was cut by 4 bases and J by 7 bases, with 17 bases left in between. CDR3 size: 16 residues. Germline V gene sequence: CDR1 LGHDT, CDR2 YNNKEL (reference sequence). For the CDR3, the DNA is TGTGCCAGCAGCCGAGGACAGACAACCAACAATTCACCCCTCCACTTT. It is translated as CASSRGQTTNNSPLHF.

This rearrangement joins TRBV5-4 to TRBJ1-2; 8 nucleotides match TRBD1. This CDR3 comprises 14 residues. CDR1 is SGHNT and CDR2 is YYREEE in the germline V gene (reference sequence). V lost 2 bases, J lost 3 bases, and 3 bases stayed unmatched. The CDR3 DNA sequence: TGTGCCAGCAGCTTCCAGGGACAGGACTATGGCTACACCTTC. Amino acid sequence: CASSFQGQDYGYTF.

This clone has a single count. The chain couples TRBV15 to TRBJ1-2; TRBD1 agrees at 9 bases. The CDR3 runs to 13 residues. The germline gives CDR1 LNHNV, CDR2 YYDKDF (reference sequence). J lost 4 bases, V lost 11 bases, and 8 bases had no gene match. This chain's CDR3 is CAVTGGAGYGYTF. Here the CDR3 DNA reads TGTGCCGTTACAGGGGGCGCGGGCTATGGCTACACCTTC.

The V and J genes are TRBV6-5 and TRBJ1-4; tentatively, D is TRBD1 (5 bases). The CDR3 is 14 residues long. V was cut by 5 bases and J by 4 bases, with 11 bases left in between. Germline V CDR1 and CDR2: MNHEY, SVGAGI. CDR3 nucleotide sequence: TGTGCCAGCAGTCGGGGGAGAATTAATGAAAAACTGTTTTTT. Amino acids: CASSRGRINEKLFF.

The chain employs TRBV11-1 and TRBJ2-3; maybe TRBD2 (5 bases). V was shortened by 5 bases and J by 0 bases, with 12 bases between the two germline ends. The CDR3 is 15 residues long. Germline CDR1 is SGHAT and CDR2 is FQDESV (reference sequence). The CDR3 DNA follows: TGTGCCAGCAGCCAAGGGAGTAGCAGCACAGATACGCAGTATTTT. Its translation: CASSQGSSSTDTQYF.